This T cell receptor beta chain appears in the sequencing data of a study of OX40 agonist ivuxolimab in advanced cancers. Regarding the study as a whole: On average, a greater number of expanded clones characterised CD8+ T cells relative to CD4+.

The CDR3 length is 16 residues. The method was immunoSEQ multiplex PCR; TCRdb's version includes in-frame clones alone and lacks a portion of them. The sample holds 15,000 to 20,000 clones, around 80% seen once. Details on this clone: Its antigen is still unknown.

This sample comprised CD4+ or CD8+ T cells sorted from blood, obtained in a trial of the OX40 agonist ivuxolimab. The chain is built from TRBV1 and TRBJ2-1; TRBD2 is taken as the D call from the table, unchecked against the DNA. TRBV1 is a pseudogene. This receptor was taken from an adult with an advanced solid tumor such as melanoma, head and neck, liver or kidney cancer. Here the CDR3 DNA reads TGCACCAGCAGCCGGCAGAGCGGGAGGCCATACAATGAGCAGTTCTTC. This translates into CTSSRQSGRPYNEQFF.